This T cell receptor beta chain was documented in a study of blood T cell repertoires in COVID-19 (dated by TCRdb to the early 2020s). Study-level background: Samples from collaborators originated in the United States, Italy and Spain and spanned both the acute and convalescent phases of COVID-19. Where HLA class I and class II types were available, the types were taken from metadata supplied by the sample provider, not from assay-based typing. The repertoires were released in a freely available public database meant as a resource for research on the immune response to SARS-CoV-2. The sample metadata nearly always contained a de-identified subject ID, COVID-19 status, age in years and sex. The samples were drawn from the first 160 participants of the ongoing ImmuneRACE study and from some 1,300 subjects provided by 6 global collaborators. The material from the prospective study consisted of cDNA or gDNA derived from T cells, B-cell-depleted T cells, or PBMCs. Subjects who had been exposed to COVID-19, were actively infected with it, or had recovered from it provided the deeply sampled blood TCRbeta repertoires that made up the dataset. Study-wide findings and limitations: How much clinical and demographic metadata was included differed by source and by participant, and the metadata was provided uncurated.

In the prospective study, participants were about 18 to 95 years old, resided in about two dozen geographic areas of the United States, and were enrolled through a virtual design. In the prospective study, cohorts were assigned on the basis of participant-reported clinical history obtained from a screening survey and a study questionnaire. A participant counted as exposed if, within 2 weeks of entering the study, that participant had been in contact with someone who had a PCR-confirmed or clinician-diagnosed COVID-19 case. Mobile phlebotomists in the prospective study collected whole blood, serum and a nasopharyngeal or oropharyngeal swab from every participant. Over a roughly 2-month period, participants in the prospective study had the option of providing additional blood draws and questionnaires. Before DNA extraction, prospective study blood samples were shipped either frozen or at room temperature.

TCRbeta CDR3 regions were amplified from genomic DNA using the immunoSEQ Assay, a bias-controlled multiplex PCR. The paper's processing steps were these. The number of nucleated cells in each sample was estimated from the amplification of reference gene primers within the assay. Sequence reads were collapsed and filtered to measure the absolute abundance of every unique TCRbeta CDR3 rearrangement. For each sample, productive Simpson clonality was calculated by taking the square root of Simpson's diversity index across productive rearrangements. TCRdb's version of the immuneACCESS table is confined to in-frame rearrangements and falls short of the full clone set. An unresolved V gene accounts for under half of the shortfall where checked; the remainder is of unknown origin. D and trimming come from the DNA, and the V and J calls and clone size come from that table. Across this sample there are 250,000 or so clones, with 88% seen only once. In total, the top ten clones hold 3% to 3.5% of the sample.

There are 14 amino acids in the CDR3, from cysteine to phenylalanine inclusive. The read is trimmed to its CDR3 DNA, 42 bases read in frame from base 1. Looking up the germline V gene yields CDR1 KGHSH and CDR2 LQKENI. At the junction V is shortened by 2 bases and J by 6 bases, with 12 bases in between. Worth noting for this clone: This clone's antigen is unknown. No much larger clone exists at a distance of one base, and base qualities are not known.

The chain was built from TRBV18 and TRBJ2-3; TRBD2 is a weak D gene call, 6 bases matching. This sequence originates from a woman aged 40 to 49 who had been exposed to COVID-19. Sequencing was done on a sample of PBMCs or T cells enriched from blood (not recorded which). The DNA is TGTGCCAGCTCACCAAATGGGCTAGCGGATACGCAGTATTTT. Its amino acids are CASSPNGLADTQYF.